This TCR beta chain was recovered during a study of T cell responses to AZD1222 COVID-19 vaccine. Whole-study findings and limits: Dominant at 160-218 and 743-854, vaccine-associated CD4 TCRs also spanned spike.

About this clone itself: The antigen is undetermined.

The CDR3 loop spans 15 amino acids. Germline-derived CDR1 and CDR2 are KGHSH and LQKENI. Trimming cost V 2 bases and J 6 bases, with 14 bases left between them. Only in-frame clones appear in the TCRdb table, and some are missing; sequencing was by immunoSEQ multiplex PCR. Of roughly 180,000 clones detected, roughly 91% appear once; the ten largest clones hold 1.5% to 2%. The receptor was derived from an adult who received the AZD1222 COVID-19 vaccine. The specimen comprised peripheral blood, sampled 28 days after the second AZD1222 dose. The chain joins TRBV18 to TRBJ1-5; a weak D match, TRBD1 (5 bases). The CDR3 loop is CASSPYADGGQPQHF. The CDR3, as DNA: TGTGCCAGCTCACCATATGCAGACGGGGGTCAGCCCCAGCATTTT.